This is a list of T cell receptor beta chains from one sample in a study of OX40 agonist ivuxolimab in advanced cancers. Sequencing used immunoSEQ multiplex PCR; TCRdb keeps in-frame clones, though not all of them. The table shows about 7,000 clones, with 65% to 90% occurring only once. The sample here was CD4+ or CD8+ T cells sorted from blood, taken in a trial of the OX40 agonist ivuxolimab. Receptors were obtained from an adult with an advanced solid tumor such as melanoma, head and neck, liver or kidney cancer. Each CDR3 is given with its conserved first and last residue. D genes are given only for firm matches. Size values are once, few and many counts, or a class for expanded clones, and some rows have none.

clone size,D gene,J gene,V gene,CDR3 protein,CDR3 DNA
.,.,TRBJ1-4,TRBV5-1,CASSPPGGESDNEKLFF,TGCGCCAGCAGCCCCCCCGGGGGCGAATCGGATAATGAAAAACTGTTTTTT
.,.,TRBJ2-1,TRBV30,CAWSVTSSYNEQFF,TGTGCCTGGAGTGTAACTAGCTCCTACAATGAGCAGTTCTTC
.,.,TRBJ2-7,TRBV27,CASSPGAYEQYF,TGTGCCAGCAGTCCGGGGGCCTACGAGCAGTACTTC
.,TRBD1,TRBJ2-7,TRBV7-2,CASSLVFGQGIYEQYF,TGTGCCAGCAGCTTAGTATTCGGACAGGGAATCTACGAGCAGTACTTC
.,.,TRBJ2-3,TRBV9,CASSVSGPSTDTQYF,TGTGCCAGCAGCGTCTCGGGGCCTAGCACAGATACGCAGTATTTT
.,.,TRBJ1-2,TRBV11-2,CASSSDSYGYTF,TGTGCCAGCAGCTCGGACAGCTATGGCTACACCTTC
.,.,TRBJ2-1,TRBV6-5,CASSRPLGEQFF,TGTGCCAGCAGCCGACCACTTGGAGAGCAGTTCTTC
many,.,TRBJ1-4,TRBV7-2,CASSLVGVTTNEKLFF,TGTGCCAGCAGCTTAGTTGGGGTCACAACTAATGAAAAACTGTTTTTT
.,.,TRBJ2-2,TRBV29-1,CSVEGADTGELFF,TGCAGCGTTGAGGGGGCCGACACCGGGGAGCTGTTTTTT
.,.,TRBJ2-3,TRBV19,CASSSDRGAYTDTQYF,TGTGCCAGTAGTTCGGACCGTGGCGCGTACACAGATACGCAGTATTTT
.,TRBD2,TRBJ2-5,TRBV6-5,CASSAGLALQETQYF,TGTGCCAGCAGTGCGGGACTAGCTCTTCAAGAGACCCAGTACTTC
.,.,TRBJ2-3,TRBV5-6,CASSGGPWGDTQYF,TGTGCCAGCAGCGGGGGCCCCTGGGGAGATACGCAGTATTTT
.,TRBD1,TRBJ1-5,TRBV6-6,CAIIPGTGDSNQPQHF,TGTGCCATAATTCCCGGGACAGGGGATAGCAATCAGCCCCAGCATTTT
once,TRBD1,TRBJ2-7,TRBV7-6,CASSLGTLQGASSYEQYF,TGTGCCAGCAGCTTAGGGACTCTACAGGGGGCCAGCTCCTACGAGCAGTACTTC
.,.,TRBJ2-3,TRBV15,CATSRDDYQRDTQYF,TGTGCCACCAGCAGAGATGACTACCAGCGGGATACGCAGTATTTT
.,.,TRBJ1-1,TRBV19,CASNSRAGEAFF,TGTGCCAGTAACTCTAGGGCGGGTGAAGCTTTCTTT
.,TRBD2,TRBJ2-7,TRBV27,CASSSRTSGFYEQYF,TGTGCCAGCAGTTCACGGACTAGCGGGTTCTACGAGCAGTACTTC
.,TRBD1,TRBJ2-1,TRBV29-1,CSVDLGTVYNEQFF,TGCAGCGTTGATCTCGGGACAGTGTACAATGAGCAGTTCTTC
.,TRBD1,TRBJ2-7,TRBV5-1,CASSPTGGSYEQYF,TGCGCCAGCAGCCCGACAGGGGGCTCCTACGAGCAGTACTTC
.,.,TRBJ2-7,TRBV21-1,CASSKGRSSYEQYF,TGTGCCAGCAGCAAAGGAAGAAGCTCCTACGAGCAGTACTTC
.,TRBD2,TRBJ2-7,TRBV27,CASSFSGGFSYEQYF,TGTGCCAGCAGTTTTTCGGGGGGGTTCTCCTACGAGCAGTACTTC
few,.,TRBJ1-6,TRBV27,CASSLGGEYSPLHF,TGTGCCAGCAGTTTAGGGGGAGAGTATTCACCCCTCCACTTT
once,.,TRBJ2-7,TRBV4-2,CASSQDSPGTYEQYF,TGTGCCAGCAGCCAAGATTCTCCGGGGACCTACGAGCAGTACTTC
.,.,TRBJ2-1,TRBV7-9,CASSLNEYSSYNEQFF,TGTGCCAGCAGCTTAAATGAATACAGCTCCTACAATGAGCAGTTCTTC
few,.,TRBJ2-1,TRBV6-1,CASLLSELYNEQFF,TGTGCCAGCTTACTATCAGAGCTCTACAATGAGCAGTTCTTC